One and the same sample provided the 12 T cell receptor beta chains below, sequenced in a study of radiotherapy plus CTLA-4 blockade in lung cancer. The method was immunoSEQ multiplex PCR; TCRdb's version includes in-frame clones alone and lacks a portion of them. Here the sample spans about 98,000 clones, 82% being singletons. The sequencing used peripheral blood, collected from a patient treated with radiotherapy plus ipilimumab. Receptors originate from a human donor with non-small cell lung cancer who had a partial response to radiotherapy plus ipilimumab.

V is TRBV9 and J is TRBJ1-1, with TRBD1 identical over 7 bases. Trimming took 4 bases from V and 1 from J; bases not matched to a gene: 7. CDR3 size: 15 residues. Germline V gene sequence: CDR1 SGDLS, CDR2 YYNGEE. In DNA form, the CDR3 reads TGTGCCAGCAGCCCCCGGACAGGAAGGAACACTGAAGCTTTCTTT. It specifies CASSPRTGRNTEAFF.

The rearrangement links TRBV7-8 to TRBJ2-1; D is unclear. This CDR3 is 12 amino acids long. Germline assignment: CDR1 SGHVS and CDR2 FQNEAQ. V lost 4 bases, J lost 3 bases, and 4 bases lay in between. DNA for the CDR3: TGTGCCAGCAGCTCCCTCTACAATGAGCAGTTCTTC. It translates to CASSSLYNEQFF.

This CDR3 reads CASSQDVGNSYNEQFF. In nucleotides, the CDR3 is TGCGCCAGCAGCCAAGATGTCGGGAACTCCTACAATGAGCAGTTCTTC. This chain links TRBV4-1 with TRBJ2-1; D possibly corresponds to TRBD2 (5 bases). Germline V gene lookup returns CDR1 MGHRA and CDR2 YSYEKL. The CDR3 has 16 amino acids. The V end was cut by 0 bases, the J end by 0 bases, with 9 bases between.

This chain connects TRBV6-5 to TRBJ1-6, with D perhaps TRBD1 (5 bases). The V and J ends lost 6 bases and 7 bases respectively, with 13 bases between them. The CDR3 covers 14 residues. Germline values: CDR1 MNHEY, CDR2 SVGAGI. CDR3 loop: CASRGLRPNSPLHF. The CDR3 bases are TGTGCCAGCAGGGGGCTGAGACCGAATTCACCCCTCCACTTT.

The chain uses TRBV5-6 and TRBJ2-3; 11 positions agree with TRBD2. The CDR3 loop spans 17 amino acids. Germline CDR1 SGHDT, CDR2 YYEEEE. V lost 5 bases and J lost 1; bases outside the gene matches: 9. CDR3 sequence: CASSHTTSGSRTDTQYF. DNA for the CDR3: TGTGCCAGCAGTCACACAACTAGCGGGAGCCGCACAGATACGCAGTATTTT.

The CDR3 loop reads CSVRGRAEQYF. The CDR3 DNA sequence: TGCAGCGTCAGGGGACGTGCCGAGCAGTACTTC. This sequence joins TRBV29-1 and TRBJ2-7; possibly TRBD1 for D (6 bases). The V end was cut by 6 bases, the J end by 6 bases, with 12 bases between. The CDR3 consists of 11 residues. Germline assignment: CDR1 SQVTM and CDR2 ANQGSEA.

This chain links TRBV18 with TRBJ1-4, with 9 bases lining up with TRBD1. CDR1 is KGHSH, CDR2 LQKENI, per germline. The CDR3 covers 13 residues. Trimming cost V 3 bases and J 8 bases; bases outside gene matches: 1. In nucleotides, the CDR3 is TGTGCCAGCTCACCGGACAGGGGAGAAAAACTGTTTTTT. Its translation is CASSPDRGEKLFF. The whole variable domain, remainder taken from reference TRBV18 and TRBJ1-4, is NAGVMQNPRHLVRRRGQEARLRCSPMKGHSHVYWYRQLPEEGLKFMVYLQKENIIDESGMPKERFSAEFPKEGPSILRIQQVVRGDSAAYFCASSPDRGEKLFFGSGTQLSVL.

CDR3 DNA sequence: TGTGCCAGCAGCTTGACAGGGAACGGAAACACCATATATTTT. As protein: CASSLTGNGNTIYF. This chain uses TRBV5-6 with TRBJ1-3; tentatively, D is TRBD1 (6 bases). V was shortened by 1 base and J by 4 bases, with 9 bases between the two germline ends. There are 14 residues in the CDR3. In germline, CDR1 is SGHDT, CDR2 YYEEEE.

V usage is TRBV18 and J usage is TRBJ2-1; 7 bases match TRBD1. Germline lookup yields CDR1 KGHSH and CDR2 LQKENI. V lost 3 bases, J lost 9 bases, and 11 bases stayed unmatched. The CDR3 is 15 amino acids. The DNA of the CDR3 is TGTGCCAGCTCACCGTCCGGGACAGACCCCGGTGAGCAGTTCTTC. Amino acid sequence: CASSPSGTDPGEQFF. Full variable domain (outside the CDR3, taken from reference TRBV18 and TRBJ2-1): NAGVMQNPRHLVRRRGQEARLRCSPMKGHSHVYWYRQLPEEGLKFMVYLQKENIIDESGMPKERFSAEFPKEGPSILRIQQVVRGDSAAYFCASSPSGTDPGEQFFGPGTRLTVL.

Concerning this clone: The junction shows a germline mismatch at one end, possibly a read error. The chain links TRBV27 to TRBJ1-1; D is possibly TRBD1 (6 bases). CDR3 size: 15 residues. The V gene's germline CDR1 is MNHEY and CDR2 SMNVEV (reference sequence). The CDR3 DNA sequence: TGTGCCAGCAGTCTATCTACAGGGTATGGCACTGAAGCTTTCTTT. Encoded protein: CASSLSTGYGTEAFF.

This chain joins TRBV18 and TRBJ2-6; a possible D gene is TRBD1 (6 bases). Per germline, CDR1 KGHSH and CDR2 LQKENI. V was cut by 6 bases and J by 1 base, with 13 bases left in between. The CDR3 is made up of 16 amino acids. The CDR3 DNA follows: TGTGCCAGCTCCCTCCAAGGGGGATCTGGGGCCAACGTCCTGACTTTC. Protein: CASSLQGGSGANVLTF.

This clone has more than one count but fewer than ten. The chain is built from TRBV5-4 and TRBJ2-3; 7 bases line up with TRBD2. This CDR3 is built from 15 residues. V was clipped by 3 bases and J by 0 bases; unmatched bases: 4. Germline V gene lookup returns CDR1 SGHNT and CDR2 YYREEE (reference sequence). CDR3 sequence: CASSSLSGSTDTQYF. CDR3 nucleotide sequence: TGTGCCAGCAGCTCCCTTAGCGGGAGCACAGATACGCAGTATTTT.